Presented here are 3 T cell receptor beta chains from one specimen sequenced in a study of T cell responses to AZD1222 COVID-19 vaccine. Using immunoSEQ multiplex PCR, the repertoire was profiled, and TCRdb retains in-frame clones only, with some absent. The sample contains 99,000 or so clones, roughly 85% of which appear only once. The specimen comprised peripheral blood, sampled on day 0 of AZD1222 vaccination. These receptors all come from an adult in good health.

The gene calls are TRBV3-1 (or the pseudogene TRBV3-2) and TRBJ1-5; D gene uncertain. Germline V gives CDR1 LGHDT, CDR2 YNNKEL (reference sequence). Trimming pared 1 base from V and 3 bases from J, leaving 1 base between. CDR3 length equals 12 residues. CDR3 sequence (DNA): TGTGCCAGCAGCCAAGTCAATCAGCCCCAGCATTTT. Amino acid sequence: CASSQVNQPQHF.

V gene TRBV6-2 or TRBV6-3 combines with J gene TRBJ2-4, with no clear D. The length of the CDR3 is 15 residues. V dropped 5 bases and J dropped 2 bases, with 13 bases sitting between them. CDR1 MNHEY and CDR2 SVGEGT come from the germline V gene. CDR3 in DNA: TGTGCCAGCAGTCCCCAAGGTGGCACCAAAAACATTCAGTACTTC. Its protein is CASSPQGGTKNIQYF.

CDR3 nucleotides: TGTGCCAGCCAACACCGGGACTCAAATGAGCAGTTCTTC. Protein: CASQHRDSNEQFF. The gene calls are TRBV11-3 and TRBJ2-1, with TRBD2 as a possible D gene (6 bases). The germline CDR1 and CDR2 sequences are SGHNT and YENEEA. This CDR3 is 13 amino acids long. V gave up 8 bases and J gave up 7 bases, with 15 bases separating them.